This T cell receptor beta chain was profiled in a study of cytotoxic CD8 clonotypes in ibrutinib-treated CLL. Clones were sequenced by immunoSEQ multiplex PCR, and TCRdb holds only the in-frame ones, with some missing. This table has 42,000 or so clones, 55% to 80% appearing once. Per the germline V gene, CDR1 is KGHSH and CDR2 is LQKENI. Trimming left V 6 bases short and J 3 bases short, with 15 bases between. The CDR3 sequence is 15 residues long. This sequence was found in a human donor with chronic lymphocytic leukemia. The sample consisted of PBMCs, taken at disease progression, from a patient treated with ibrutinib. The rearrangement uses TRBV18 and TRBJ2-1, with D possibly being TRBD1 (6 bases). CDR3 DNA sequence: TGTGCCAGCTCTCTTAGACAGGAAGACTACAATGAGCAGTTCTTC. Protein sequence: CASSLRQEDYNEQFF.